This record concerns one T cell receptor (beta chain) sequence. The antigen remains undetermined. J lost 6 bases, V lost 3 bases, and 3 bases had no gene match. CDR3 length: 14 residues. The germline CDR1 and CDR2 sequences are SEHNR and FQNEAQ (reference sequence). This sample was taken from a study of cytomegalovirus exposure and HLA in healthy donors. Study observations and caveats: In a later analysis, across HLA loci, associated TCR counts were highest for DRB1, lowest for HLA-C.

60 Vbeta and 13 Jbeta primers were used in PCR. Assay: immunoSEQ multiplex PCR; the TCRdb copy retains only in-frame clones and omits some. The sample has 30,000 to 45,000 clones; 75% to 85% are singletons. The V and J genes are TRBV7-9 and TRBJ2-1, with TRBD1 matching 9 bases. The clonotype was recovered from a woman in her 40s in good health and CMV-seronegative. Sequencing was carried out using PBMCs. The CDR3 DNA is TGTGCCAGCAGCTTTCGACAGGGGGGCAATGAGCAGTTCTTC. Protein product: CASSFRQGGNEQFF.